Listed below are T cell receptor beta chains from one sample, sequenced in a study of PD-L1 blockade in urothelial cancer. TCRdb keeps only in-frame clones here, not all; method: immunoSEQ multiplex PCR. The table shows 38,000 or so clones, with around 83% occurring only once. The specimen was PBMCs, collected around atezolizumab (anti-PD-L1) treatment. Receptors were obtained from a man between 60 and 75 years old with urothelial cancer. The CDR3 runs from the conserved cysteine through the conserved F or W. The order of the fields is clone size, J gene, V gene, CDR3 length, D gene, CDR3 protein, CDR3 DNA. D genes are given only for firm matches. Expanded clones get a size class; other rows say once, few or many, or leave the size out.

clone_size: .; j_call: TRBJ2-3; v_call: TRBV5-4; cdr3_length: 13; d_call: .; cdr3_aa: CASSSGDKDTQYF; cdr3_nt: TGTGCCAGCAGCTCCGGGGACAAAGATACGCAGTATTTT
clone_size: .; j_call: TRBJ1-1; v_call: TRBV28; cdr3_length: 13; d_call: TRBD1; cdr3_aa: CASSYGQGIEAFF; cdr3_nt: TGTGCCAGCAGTTATGGACAGGGAATTGAAGCTTTCTTT
clone_size: .; j_call: TRBJ2-1; v_call: TRBV4-3; cdr3_length: 16; d_call: TRBD2; cdr3_aa: CASSQDPGGFYNEQFF; cdr3_nt: TGCGCCAGCAGCCAAGATCCGGGAGGGTTCTACAATGAGCAGTTCTTC
clone_size: .; j_call: TRBJ2-2; v_call: TRBV7-6; cdr3_length: 15; d_call: .; cdr3_aa: CASSLAWRGSGELFF; cdr3_nt: TGTGCCAGCAGCTTAGCTTGGAGGGGTTCCGGGGAGCTGTTTTTT
clone_size: .; j_call: TRBJ2-1; v_call: TRBV5-4; cdr3_length: 14; d_call: .; cdr3_aa: CASSWEVGTDEQFF; cdr3_nt: TGTGCCAGCAGCTGGGAGGTAGGGACGGATGAGCAGTTCTTC
clone_size: .; j_call: TRBJ1-2; v_call: TRBV28; cdr3_length: 11; d_call: .; cdr3_aa: CASTQGQGYTF; cdr3_nt: TGTGCCAGTACACAGGGACAAGGCTACACCTTC
clone_size: .; j_call: TRBJ2-7; v_call: TRBV9; cdr3_length: 14; d_call: .; cdr3_aa: CASSVGGYSYEQYF; cdr3_nt: TGTGCCAGCAGCGTAGGGGGCTACTCCTACGAGCAGTACTTC
clone_size: .; j_call: TRBJ2-7; v_call: TRBV19; cdr3_length: 14; d_call: .; cdr3_aa: CASSLGGPHYEQYF; cdr3_nt: TGTGCCAGTAGTCTGGGCGGGCCACATTACGAGCAGTACTTC
clone_size: .; j_call: TRBJ1-2; v_call: TRBV6-1; cdr3_length: 11; d_call: .; cdr3_aa: CAARGYYGYTF; cdr3_nt: TGTGCAGCCAGAGGGTATTATGGCTACACCTTC
clone_size: .; j_call: TRBJ2-7; v_call: TRBV7-9; cdr3_length: 14; d_call: .; cdr3_aa: CASSLQGSSYEQYF; cdr3_nt: TGTGCCAGCAGCTTGCAGGGTAGCTCCTACGAGCAGTACTTC
clone_size: .; j_call: TRBJ1-4; v_call: TRBV9; cdr3_length: 15; d_call: TRBD1; cdr3_aa: CASSADRGFNEKLFF; cdr3_nt: TGTGCCAGCAGCGCCGACAGGGGCTTTAATGAAAAACTGTTTTTT
clone_size: .; j_call: TRBJ1-1; v_call: TRBV5-6; cdr3_length: 18; d_call: TRBD1; cdr3_aa: CASSPRQGRAGRSTEAFF; cdr3_nt: TGTGCCAGCAGCCCGAGACAGGGTAGGGCAGGGCGGAGCACTGAAGCTTTCTTT
clone_size: .; j_call: TRBJ2-7; v_call: TRBV7-9; cdr3_length: 15; d_call: TRBD2; cdr3_aa: CASSNSGMRTYEQYF; cdr3_nt: TGTGCCAGCAGCAACAGCGGGATGAGGACCTACGAGCAGTACTTC
clone_size: .; j_call: TRBJ1-2; v_call: TRBV5-1; cdr3_length: 14; d_call: .; cdr3_aa: CASSFSARDYGYTF; cdr3_nt: TGCGCCAGCAGCTTTTCGGCGCGGGACTATGGCTACACCTTC
clone_size: .; j_call: TRBJ1-1; v_call: TRBV15; cdr3_length: 15; d_call: .; cdr3_aa: CATSSRGTWNTEAFF; cdr3_nt: TGTGCCACCAGCAGTCGTGGGACATGGAACACTGAAGCTTTCTTT
clone_size: many; j_call: TRBJ2-1; v_call: TRBV10-3; cdr3_length: 11; d_call: .; cdr3_aa: CAISLGNEQFF; cdr3_nt: TGTGCCATCAGCCTAGGTAATGAGCAGTTCTTC
clone_size: .; j_call: TRBJ2-7; v_call: TRBV28; cdr3_length: 14; d_call: TRBD1; cdr3_aa: CASSPPDRGYEQYF; cdr3_nt: TGTGCCAGCAGCCCCCCGGACAGGGGGTACGAGCAGTACTTC
clone_size: .; j_call: TRBJ2-5; v_call: TRBV28; cdr3_length: 21; d_call: TRBD2; cdr3_aa: CASSYQPSLSGGSVYQETQYF; cdr3_nt: TGTGCCAGCAGTTACCAGCCCTCCCTGAGCGGGGGATCTGTGTACCAAGAGACCCAGTACTTC
clone_size: .; j_call: TRBJ2-3; v_call: TRBV7-2; cdr3_length: 15; d_call: .; cdr3_aa: CASSLDGHRTDTQYF; cdr3_nt: TGTGCCAGCAGCTTAGATGGCCACCGCACAGATACGCAGTATTTT
clone_size: .; j_call: TRBJ2-3; v_call: TRBV11-2; cdr3_length: 16; d_call: TRBD1; cdr3_aa: CASSRKVDRVWDTQYF; cdr3_nt: TGTGCCAGCAGCCGGAAAGTTGACAGGGTGTGGGATACGCAGTATTTT
clone_size: .; j_call: TRBJ2-3; v_call: TRBV7-6; cdr3_length: 17; d_call: .; cdr3_aa: CASSTFETDLSTDTQYF; cdr3_nt: TGTGCCAGCAGCACCTTTGAGACAGATCTAAGCACAGATACGCAGTATTTT
clone_size: .; j_call: TRBJ1-1; v_call: TRBV21-1; cdr3_length: 17; d_call: .; cdr3_aa: CASSTGKQGALDTEAFF; cdr3_nt: TGTGCCAGCAGCACCGGGAAACAGGGGGCGTTGGACACTGAAGCTTTCTTT
clone_size: .; j_call: TRBJ2-3; v_call: TRBV2; cdr3_length: 15; d_call: TRBD2; cdr3_aa: CASSALAGGGDTQYF; cdr3_nt: TGTGCCAGCAGTGCTCTAGCGGGAGGAGGAGATACGCAGTATTTT
clone_size: .; j_call: TRBJ2-1; v_call: TRBV5-8; cdr3_length: 15; d_call: TRBD2; cdr3_aa: CASSLGLADYNEQFF; cdr3_nt: TGTGCCAGCAGCTTGGGACTAGCGGACTACAATGAGCAGTTCTTC
clone_size: .; j_call: TRBJ2-2; v_call: TRBV6-5; cdr3_length: 15; d_call: TRBD2; cdr3_aa: CASTQGLARDGELFF; cdr3_nt: TGTGCCAGCACCCAAGGACTAGCGCGAGACGGGGAGCTGTTTTTT
clone_size: .; j_call: TRBJ2-1; v_call: TRBV11-2; cdr3_length: 14; d_call: TRBD2; cdr3_aa: CASSQRDSGDEQFF; cdr3_nt: TGTGCTTCCTCTCAGCGGGACTCGGGGGATGAGCAGTTCTTC
clone_size: .; j_call: TRBJ2-2; v_call: TRBV5-5; cdr3_length: 16; d_call: TRBD1; cdr3_aa: CASNPKGTGNTGELFF; cdr3_nt: TGTGCCAGCAACCCGAAGGGGACAGGGAACACCGGGGAGCTGTTTTTT
clone_size: once; j_call: TRBJ2-7; v_call: TRBV7-2; cdr3_length: 11; d_call: .; cdr3_aa: CASSLTYEQYF; cdr3_nt: TGTGCCAGCAGCCTAACCTACGAGCAGTACTTC
clone_size: .; j_call: TRBJ2-7; v_call: TRBV5-1; cdr3_length: 14; d_call: TRBD1; cdr3_aa: CASSPNGQAYEQYF; cdr3_nt: TGCGCCAGCAGCCCCAACGGACAGGCCTACGAGCAGTACTTC
clone_size: once; j_call: TRBJ2-1; v_call: TRBV25-1; cdr3_length: 15; d_call: .; cdr3_aa: CASRPTSGPYNEQFF; cdr3_nt: TGTGCCAGCCGACCCACCAGCGGACCCTACAATGAGCAGTTCTTC
clone_size: .; j_call: TRBJ1-2; v_call: TRBV19; cdr3_length: 15; d_call: .; cdr3_aa: CASSGKRGGDYGYTF; cdr3_nt: TGTGCCAGTAGTGGAAAAAGAGGGGGAGACTATGGCTACACCTTC
clone_size: .; j_call: TRBJ2-1; v_call: TRBV28; cdr3_length: 16; d_call: TRBD1; cdr3_aa: CASSPASGTGYNEQFF; cdr3_nt: TGTGCCAGCAGTCCAGCCTCCGGGACAGGGTACAATGAGCAGTTCTTC
clone_size: few; j_call: TRBJ1-2; v_call: TRBV5-4; cdr3_length: 12; d_call: .; cdr3_aa: CASSRIEAGYTF; cdr3_nt: TGTGCCAGCAGCCGCATTGAGGCTGGCTACACCTTC
clone_size: .; j_call: TRBJ1-5; v_call: TRBV19; cdr3_length: 16; d_call: .; cdr3_aa: CASSPPDRSLNQPQHF; cdr3_nt: TGTGCCAGTAGTCCCCCAGACAGGAGTCTAAATCAGCCCCAGCATTTT
clone_size: .; j_call: TRBJ2-5; v_call: TRBV10-3; cdr3_length: 13; d_call: .; cdr3_aa: CAISVGVGETQYF; cdr3_nt: TGTGCCATCAGTGTAGGGGTTGGGGAGACCCAGTACTTC
clone_size: .; j_call: TRBJ1-5; v_call: TRBV2; cdr3_length: 17; d_call: .; cdr3_aa: CASSLTGRRGGNQPQHF; cdr3_nt: TGTGCCAGCAGTCTAACAGGCCGCAGGGGAGGCAATCAGCCCCAGCATTTT
clone_size: .; j_call: TRBJ2-1; v_call: TRBV6-1; cdr3_length: 16; d_call: .; cdr3_aa: CASSDPGGDSYNEQFF; cdr3_nt: TGTGCCAGCAGTGACCCGGGGGGCGACTCCTACAATGAGCAGTTCTTC
clone_size: .; j_call: TRBJ1-1; v_call: TRBV15; cdr3_length: 15; d_call: .; cdr3_aa: CATSRLTGGMAEAFF; cdr3_nt: TGTGCCACCAGCAGACTGACAGGCGGAATGGCTGAAGCTTTCTTT
clone_size: .; j_call: TRBJ2-7; v_call: TRBV19; cdr3_length: 13; d_call: .; cdr3_aa: CATCPSDVGQQYF; cdr3_nt: TGTGCCACCTGTCCTAGCGACGTGGGACAGCAGTACTTC
clone_size: .; j_call: TRBJ2-7; v_call: TRBV5-1; cdr3_length: 16; d_call: .; cdr3_aa: CASSLAGTPRNYEQYF; cdr3_nt: TGCGCCAGCAGCTTGGCCGGGACACCGAGGAATTACGAGCAGTACTTC
clone_size: .; j_call: TRBJ2-7; v_call: TRBV11-3; cdr3_length: 14; d_call: TRBD2; cdr3_aa: CASSPPGLAREQYF; cdr3_nt: TGTGCCAGCAGCCCACCGGGACTAGCGCGAGAGCAGTACTTC
clone_size: few; j_call: TRBJ1-1; v_call: TRBV13; cdr3_length: 15; d_call: TRBD1; cdr3_aa: CASSIYGQGTAEAFF; cdr3_nt: TGTGCCAGCAGCATATACGGACAGGGGACAGCTGAAGCTTTCTTT
clone_size: .; j_call: TRBJ2-7; v_call: TRBV7-9; cdr3_length: 14; d_call: TRBD1; cdr3_aa: CASSSGQDTYEQYF; cdr3_nt: TGTGCCAGCAGCTCGGGACAGGATACCTACGAGCAGTACTTC
clone_size: .; j_call: TRBJ1-3; v_call: TRBV6-5; cdr3_length: 15; d_call: .; cdr3_aa: CASSPTQGSGNTIYF; cdr3_nt: TGTGCCAGCAGCCCCACTCAGGGATCAGGAAACACCATATATTTT